A single sample gave rise to the 4 T cell receptor beta chains below, sequenced in a study of blood T cell repertoires in COVID-19. Only in-frame clones appear in the TCRdb table, and some are missing; sequencing was by immunoSEQ multiplex PCR. The sample includes 130,000 to 150,000 clones, about 80% of them seen just once. The specimen sequenced was peripheral blood. The receptors originated from a man in his 70s who had recovered from COVID-19.

The V and J genes are TRBV7-9 and TRBJ1-4, with D possibly being TRBD1 (5 bases). The CDR3 is made up of 16 amino acids. Trimming shortened V by 5 bases and J by 2 bases, and 15 bases separated the two germline ends. Germline V lookup: CDR1 SEHNR, CDR2 FQNEAQ (reference sequence). The CDR3: CASSRRQGGTNEKLFF. For the CDR3, the DNA is TGTGCCAGCAGCAGAAGGCAGGGTGGTACTAATGAAAAACTGTTTTTT.

The V gene is TRBV20-1, the J gene TRBJ2-7, with D possibly TRBD1 on 6 matching bases. Between the trimmed V and J ends, which lost 7 bases and 6 bases, there was a span of 13 bases. This CDR3 has 11 amino acids. Germline CDR1 reads DFQATT; CDR2 reads SNEGSKA (reference sequence). The CDR3, as DNA: TGCAGTGGCAGGGGTGAAGGCGAGCAGTACTTC. Its translation is CSGRGEGEQYF.

This clone is termed medium-sized. V usage is TRBV19 and J usage is TRBJ1-2; TRBD1 might be the D (6 bases). The ends were cut back, 3 bases at V and 7 bases at J, with 12 bases in the middle. Germline CDR1 reads LNHDA; CDR2 reads SQIVND (reference sequence). CDR3 size: 13 residues. The CDR3, as DNA: TGTGCCAGTAGTATTACGCAGGGGAGTGGCTACACCTTC. It is translated as CASSITQGSGYTF.

This chain joins TRBV21-1 and TRBJ1-1; the D call in the table, TRBD1, was not verified against the DNA. TRBV21-1 is termed a pseudogene. The CDR3 runs 14 residues. The CDR3 nucleotides are TGTGCCAGCAGCTTAATGACAGGGGCTTCCGAAGCTTTCTTT. Protein: CASSLMTGASEAFF.